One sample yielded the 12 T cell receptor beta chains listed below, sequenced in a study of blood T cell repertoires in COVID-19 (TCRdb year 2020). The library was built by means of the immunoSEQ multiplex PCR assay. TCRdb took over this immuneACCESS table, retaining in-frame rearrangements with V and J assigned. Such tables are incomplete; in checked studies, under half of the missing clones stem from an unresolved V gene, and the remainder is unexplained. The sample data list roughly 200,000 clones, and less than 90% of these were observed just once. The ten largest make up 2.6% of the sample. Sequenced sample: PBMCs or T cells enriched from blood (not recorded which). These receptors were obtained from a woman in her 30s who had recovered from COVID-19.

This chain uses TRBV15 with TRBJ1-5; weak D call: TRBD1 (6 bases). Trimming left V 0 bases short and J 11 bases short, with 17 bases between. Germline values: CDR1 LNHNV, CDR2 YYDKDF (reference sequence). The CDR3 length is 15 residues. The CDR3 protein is CATSRDWGGAAAQHF. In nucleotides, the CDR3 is TGTGCCACCAGCAGAGATTGGGGGGGGGCAGCAGCCCAGCATTTT.

CDR3 sequence: CASTSRHGGQETQYF. The DNA of the CDR3 is TGTGCCAGCACCTCAAGGCACGGGGGACAAGAGACCCAGTACTTC. V gene TRBV6-5 combines with J gene TRBJ2-5; possible D gene TRBD2, 6 bases. This CDR3 is built from 15 residues. Germline CDR1 MNHEY, CDR2 SVGAGI. The germline V and J ends were trimmed by 7 bases and 2 bases, with 17 bases remaining between them.

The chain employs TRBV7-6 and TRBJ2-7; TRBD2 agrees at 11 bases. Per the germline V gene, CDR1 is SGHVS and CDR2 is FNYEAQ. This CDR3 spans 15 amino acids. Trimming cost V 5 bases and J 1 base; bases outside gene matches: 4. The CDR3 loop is CASSPGTSGSYEQYF. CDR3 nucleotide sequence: TGTGCCAGCAGCCCTGGGACTAGCGGATCCTACGAGCAGTACTTC. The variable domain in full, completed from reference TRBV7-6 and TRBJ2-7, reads GAGVSQSPRYKVTKRGQDVALRCDPISGHVSLYWYRQALGQGPEFLTYFNYEAQQDKSGLPNDRFSAERPEGSISTLTIQRTEQRDSAMYRCASSPGTSGSYEQYFGPGTRLTVT.

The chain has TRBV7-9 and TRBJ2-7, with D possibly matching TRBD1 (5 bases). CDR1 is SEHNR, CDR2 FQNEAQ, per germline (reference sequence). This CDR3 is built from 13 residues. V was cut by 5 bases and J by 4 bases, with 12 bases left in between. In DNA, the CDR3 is TGTGCCAGCAGCGACAGACAGCTATACGAGCAGTACTTC. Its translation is CASSDRQLYEQYF.

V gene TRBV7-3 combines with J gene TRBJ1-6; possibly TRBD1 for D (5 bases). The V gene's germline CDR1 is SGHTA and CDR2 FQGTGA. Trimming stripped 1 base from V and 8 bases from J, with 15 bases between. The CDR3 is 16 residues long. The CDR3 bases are TGTGCCAGCAGCTTAAGGGGCGCACGGCCCCATTCACCCCTCCACTTT. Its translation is CASSLRGARPHSPLHF.

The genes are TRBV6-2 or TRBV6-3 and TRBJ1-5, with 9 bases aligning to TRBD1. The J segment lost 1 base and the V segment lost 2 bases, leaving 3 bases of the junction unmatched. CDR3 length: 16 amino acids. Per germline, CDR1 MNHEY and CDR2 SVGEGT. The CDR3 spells CASSYVTGGSNQPQHF. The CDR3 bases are TGTGCCAGCAGTTACGTGACAGGGGGAAGCAATCAGCCCCAGCATTTT.

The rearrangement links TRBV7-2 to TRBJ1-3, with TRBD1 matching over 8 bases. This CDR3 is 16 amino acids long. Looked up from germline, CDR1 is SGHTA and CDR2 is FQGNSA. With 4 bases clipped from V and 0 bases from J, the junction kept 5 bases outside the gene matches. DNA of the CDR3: TGTGCCAGCAGCTCCGTGGGACAGGTCTCTGGAAACACCATATATTTT. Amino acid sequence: CASSSVGQVSGNTIYF.

The DNA of the CDR3 is TGTGCCAGCAGCCGGGACAGGGGAGGTCGGAACACTGAAGCTTTCTTT. Translating it yields CASSRDRGGRNTEAFF. The rearrangement uses TRBV14 and TRBJ1-1; 10 bases line up with TRBD1. CDR1 is SGHDN and CDR2 is FVKESK in the germline V gene. The CDR3 consists of 16 residues. J was trimmed by 1 base and V by 4 bases; bases with no gene match: 6.

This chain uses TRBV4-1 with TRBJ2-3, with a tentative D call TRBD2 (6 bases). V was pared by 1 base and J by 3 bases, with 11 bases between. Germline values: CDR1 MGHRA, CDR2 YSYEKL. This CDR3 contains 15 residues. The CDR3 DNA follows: TGCGCCAGCAGCCAAGTCCAACGGGGGACAGATACGCAGTATTTT. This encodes CASSQVQRGTDTQYF.

CDR3 sequence: CSASGGDYNEQFF. As DNA, the CDR3 is TGCAGTGCTAGTGGCGGGGATTACAATGAGCAGTTCTTC. The chain employs TRBV20-1 and TRBJ2-1; TRBD2 is a possible D gene (6 bases). CDR1 DFQATT and CDR2 SNEGSKA come from the germline V gene (reference sequence). The CDR3 totals 13 residues. V lost 3 bases and J 4 bases, leaving 10 bases between the germline ends.

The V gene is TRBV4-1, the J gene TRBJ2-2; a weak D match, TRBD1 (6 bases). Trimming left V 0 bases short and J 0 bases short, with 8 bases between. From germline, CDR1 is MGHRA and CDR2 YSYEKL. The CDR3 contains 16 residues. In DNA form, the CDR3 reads TGCGCCAGCAGCCAAGACCGGGACACGAACACCGGGGAGCTGTTTTTT. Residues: CASSQDRDTNTGELFF.

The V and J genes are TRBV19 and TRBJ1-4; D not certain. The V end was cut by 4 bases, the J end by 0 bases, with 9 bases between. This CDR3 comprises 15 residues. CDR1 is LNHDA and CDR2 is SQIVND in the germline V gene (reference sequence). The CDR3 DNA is TGTGCCAGTAGTACCGCGGTCGCAACTAATGAAAAACTGTTTTTT. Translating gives CASSTAVATNEKLFF.